The rows below give T cell receptor beta chains drawn from one sample of a study of blood T cells in healthy people across ages. TCRdb reanalysed the 5' RACE reads using MiXCR and keeps one entry per CDR3 protein. The sample includes about 760,000 distinct CDR3 sequences, roughly three fifths of them seen just once. Input material: blood. The receptor source for this set is a man aged 40-49 years in good health. Each CDR3 is given with its conserved first and last residue. A D gene is named only where the DNA matches it firmly. Clone size is stated in some rows and not others, as once, few, many or a class when expanded.

j_call: TRBJ2-3; v_call: TRBV7-9; clone_size: few; d_call: .; cdr3_aa: CASSQMANTQYF; cdr3_nt: TGTGCCAGCAGCCAGATGGCCAATACGCAGTATTTT
j_call: TRBJ2-5; v_call: TRBV20-1; clone_size: .; d_call: .; cdr3_aa: CSATAGRGTQYF; cdr3_nt: TGCAGTGCTACGGCGGGGCGTGGGACCCAGTACTTC
j_call: TRBJ2-3; v_call: TRBV29-1; clone_size: .; d_call: .; cdr3_aa: CSVEIRRLVLTDTQYF; cdr3_nt: TGCAGCGTTGAAATCCGACGGCTAGTTCTGACAGATACGCAGTATTTT
j_call: TRBJ2-1; v_call: TRBV20-1; clone_size: many; d_call: .; cdr3_aa: CSARNPVLVTEQFF; cdr3_nt: TGCAGTGCCAGGAATCCGGTGCTGGTAACTGAGCAGTTCTTC
j_call: TRBJ2-3; v_call: TRBV7-8; clone_size: once; d_call: TRBD2; cdr3_aa: CASSPGTSGYTQYF; cdr3_nt: TGTGCCAGCAGCCCCGGGACTAGCGGTTATACGCAGTATTTT
j_call: TRBJ2-1; v_call: TRBV20-1; clone_size: .; d_call: .; cdr3_aa: CSASRRVGNEQFF; cdr3_nt: TGCAGTGCTAGCCGCCGAGTGGGGAATGAGCAGTTCTTC
j_call: TRBJ1-6; v_call: TRBV12-3/TRBV12-4; clone_size: .; d_call: .; cdr3_aa: CASTTGGESYNSPLHF; cdr3_nt: TGTGCCAGCACCACCGGAGGGGAATCCTATAATTCACCCCTCCACTTT
j_call: TRBJ2-5; v_call: TRBV7-2; clone_size: .; d_call: .; cdr3_aa: CASSLRGERETQYF; cdr3_nt: TGTGCCAGCAGCTTAAGGGGCGAGAGGGAGACCCAGTACTTC
j_call: TRBJ1-1; v_call: TRBV11-2; clone_size: few; d_call: .; cdr3_aa: CASSSGLYTEAFF; cdr3_nt: TGTGCCAGCAGCTCCGGTCTATATACTGAAGCTTTCTTT
j_call: TRBJ2-7; v_call: TRBV2; clone_size: .; d_call: TRBD2; cdr3_aa: CASSDGTSGRNEQYF; cdr3_nt: TGTGCCAGCAGTGACGGGACTAGCGGAAGAAACGAGCAGTACTTC
j_call: TRBJ2-7; v_call: TRBV20-1; clone_size: .; d_call: .; cdr3_aa: CSATPRSQWPGAEQYF; cdr3_nt: TGCAGTGCCACACCCCGGAGTCAGTGGCCAGGGGCCGAGCAGTACTTC
j_call: TRBJ1-6; v_call: TRBV14; clone_size: .; d_call: .; cdr3_aa: CASSQVPLVLHF; cdr3_nt: TGTGCCAGCAGCCAAGTTCCCTTAGTCCTCCACTTT
j_call: TRBJ2-7; v_call: TRBV6-5; clone_size: few; d_call: .; cdr3_aa: CASSYSTSYEQYF; cdr3_nt: TGTGCCAGCAGTTACTCGACTTCCTACGAGCAGTACTTC
j_call: TRBJ1-2; v_call: TRBV29-1; clone_size: few; d_call: .; cdr3_aa: CSVAERPAGSYTF; cdr3_nt: TGCAGCGTTGCCGAGAGGCCAGCTGGGAGCTACACCTTC
j_call: TRBJ1-5; v_call: TRBV27; clone_size: .; d_call: .; cdr3_aa: CASSWDLGQPQHF; cdr3_nt: TGTGCCAGCAGTTGGGACCTCGGACAGCCCCAGCATTTT
j_call: TRBJ2-1; v_call: TRBV6-2/TRBV6-3; clone_size: .; d_call: TRBD2; cdr3_aa: CASALTSGRMNEQFF; cdr3_nt: TGTGCCAGCGCTCTCACTAGCGGGAGAATGAATGAGCAGTTCTTC
j_call: TRBJ2-4; v_call: TRBV7-9; clone_size: .; d_call: .; cdr3_aa: CASSGEGGAKNIQYF; cdr3_nt: TGTGCCAGCAGCGGAGAGGGTGGAGCCAAAAACATTCAGTACTTC